The 14 T cell receptor beta chains below all came from one sample that was sequenced in a study of T-cell reconstitution after alpha-beta-depleted transplantation in children. Unique molecular identifiers were incorporated when the TCRbeta library was constructed. From the PCR reads, TCRdb called clonotypes with MiXCR, one entry per CDR3 protein. The sample lists hundreds of thousands of distinct CDR3 sequences, around 13% seen once, with around 2.2% in the top ten. The input for sequencing was PBMCs, mostly from graft donor cells, taken 360 days after TCRalphabeta/CD19-depleted stem cell transplant. These receptor sequences come from a male patient aged 5 to 17 who had a stem cell transplant for acute myeloid leukemia, so the T cells may come from the graft donor.

The chain links TRBV4-3 to TRBJ2-7; TRBD1 agrees at 10 bases. CDR1 and CDR2 from the germline V gene are LGHNA and YSLEER. J was trimmed by 0 bases and V by 6 bases; bases with no gene match: 14. The CDR3 has 18 residues. The DNA for the CDR3 is TGCGCCAGCAGTCGTCCCGGGACAGGGGCACCTTCCTCCTACGAGCAGTACTTC. This encodes CASSRPGTGAPSSYEQYF.

This clonotype was detected only a few times. The chain recombines TRBV24-1 with TRBJ2-7; TRBD1 might be the D (5 bases). Trimming removed 5 bases from V and 5 bases from J, with 9 bases in between. The germline gives CDR1 KGHDR, CDR2 SFDVKD. The CDR3 contains 12 residues. As DNA, the CDR3 is TGTGCCACCAGTGTCAGGGATGACGAGCAGTACTTC. Encoded protein: CATSVRDDEQYF.

This chain links TRBV7-2 with TRBJ2-7; 8 nucleotides align to TRBD2. Germline CDR1 reads SGHTA; CDR2 reads FQGNSA. This CDR3 has 14 amino acids. Trimming cost V 2 bases and J 7 bases; bases outside gene matches: 7. The CDR3 reads CASSLTGRALEQYF. CDR3 sequence (DNA): TGTGCCAGCAGCTTAACCGGGAGGGCCTTGGAGCAGTACTTC.

This clonotype was recorded a few times. The V gene is TRBV6-5, the J gene TRBJ2-7; D not certain. Trimming left V 3 bases short and J 3 bases short, with 9 bases between. Germline V gene sequence: CDR1 MNHEY, CDR2 SVGAGI. CDR3 length equals 13 residues. CDR3 bases: TGTGCCAGCAGTTATTCCTATTTCTACGAGCAGTACTTC. Translated: CASSYSYFYEQYF.

Ten or more counts support this clonotype. The genes are TRBV7-2 and TRBJ1-2; tentative D call: TRBD1 (5 bases). Trimming shortened V by 1 base and J by 7 bases, and 13 bases separated the two germline ends. The CDR3 spans 14 residues. Germline assignment: CDR1 SGHTA and CDR2 FQGNSA. This chain's CDR3 is CASSLGGLTGGYTF. In DNA form, the CDR3 reads TGTGCCAGCAGCTTAGGGGGGTTAACTGGTGGCTACACCTTC. Combining the CDR3 with reference TRBV7-2 and TRBJ1-2 gives the whole variable domain GAGVSQSPSNKVTEKGKDVELRCDPISGHTALYWYRQSLGQGLEFLIYFQGNSAPDKSGLPSDRFSAERTGGSVSTLTIQRTQQEDSAVYLCASSLGGLTGGYTFGSGTRLTVV.

Many counts were recorded for this clonotype. V gene TRBV6-1 combines with J gene TRBJ2-7; 10 bases are shared with TRBD1. The CDR3 has 15 residues. Germline CDR1 MNHNS, CDR2 SASEGT. Germline trimming cut 5 bases from V and 3 bases from J; bases unmatched to any gene: 7. CDR3 sequence: CASSQGDRGFYEQYF. The DNA for the CDR3 is TGTGCCAGCAGTCAAGGGGACAGGGGCTTCTACGAGCAGTACTTC.

The chain recombines TRBV29-1 with TRBJ1-1; the D is unclear. V was cut by 4 bases and J by 10 bases, with 13 bases left in between. In germline, CDR1 is SQVTM, CDR2 ANQGSEA. The CDR3 extends over 11 amino acids. CDR3 sequence reads: CSVGRVLGAFF. The CDR3 nucleotides read TGCAGCGTTGGTCGGGTTTTGGGAGCTTTCTTT.

This clonotype has just a few counts. CDR3 nucleotides: TGTGCCAGCAGCTTAACGGACAGGGGGTATGGCTACACCTTC. Encoded protein: CASSLTDRGYGYTF. The chain joins TRBV7-8 to TRBJ1-2; 10 bases match TRBD1. The CDR3 length is 14 residues. Germline CDR1 and CDR2: SGHVS and FQNEAQ. V lost 2 bases to trimming and J lost 5 bases; unmatched junction nucleotides: 2. Complete variable domain (other parts from reference TRBV7-8 and TRBJ1-2): GAGVSQSPRYKVAKRGQDVALRCDPISGHVSLFWYQQALGQGPEFLTYFQNEAQLDKSGLPSDRFFAERPEGSVSTLKIQRTQQEDSAVYLCASSLTDRGYGYTFGSGTRLTVV.

J is TRBJ1-1 and V is TRBV20-1; D uncertain. The length of the CDR3 is 13 residues. Trimming took 6 bases from V and 6 from J, leaving 17 bases between them. Germline-derived CDR1 and CDR2 are DFQATT and SNEGSKA (reference sequence). CDR3 sequence: CSAPLKLNAEAFF. In DNA, the CDR3 is TGCAGTGCCCCCCTGAAGCTAAACGCTGAAGCTTTCTTT.

The chain employs TRBV4-3 and TRBJ2-7, with 12 positions matching TRBD1. This CDR3 contains 16 residues. CDR1 is LGHNA, CDR2 YSLEER, per germline. The ends lost 3 bases at V and 5 bases at J; junction bases unmatched: 8. The CDR3 here is CASSHSGQGARNEQYF. The CDR3 coding sequence is TGCGCCAGCAGCCACTCGGGACAGGGGGCGCGGAACGAGCAGTACTTC.

This clonotype was picked up a small number of times. This chain connects TRBV4-3 to TRBJ1-5, with 7 nucleotides matching TRBD1. Germline V gene lookup returns CDR1 LGHNA and CDR2 YSLEER. The CDR3 consists of 14 residues. The ends lost 2 bases at V and 7 bases at J; junction bases unmatched: 5. CDR3 bases: TGCGCCAGCAGCCAACAGACAGGGAACCAGCCCCAGCATTTT. Protein: CASSQQTGNQPQHF.

This clonotype appeared a few times. The chain carries TRBV3-1 and TRBJ2-2; 10 bases align to TRBD1. Germline assignment: CDR1 LGHDT and CDR2 YNNKEL (reference sequence). J was trimmed by 5 bases and V by 4 bases; bases with no gene match: 1. The CDR3 covers 14 residues. The CDR3 is CASSRDRGTGELFF. CDR3 nucleotide sequence: TGTGCCAGCAGCCGGGACAGGGGAACCGGGGAGCTGTTTTTT.

Comments on this clonotype: This may be a read error, as it is one base from a much larger clone. This rearrangement joins TRBV7-9 to TRBJ2-1; D is perhaps TRBD1 (6 bases). This CDR3 contains 17 residues. Germline V gene lookup returns CDR1 SEHNR and CDR2 FQNEAQ (reference sequence). As DNA, the CDR3 is TGTGCCAGCGGCTTCCCAGGGGTTTTGCAGCAGTGGAATGAGCAGTTCTTC. This encodes CASGFPGVLQQWNEQFF.

This clonotype was seen more than once but under ten times. The CDR3: CASSLGSWGFKPEAFF. The CDR3 nucleotides read TGTGCCAGCAGTTTAGGGTCCTGGGGGTTCAAGCCTGAAGCTTTCTTT. The chain links TRBV12-3 or TRBV12-4 to TRBJ1-1; D possibly corresponds to TRBD1 (5 bases). V lost 1 base to trimming and J lost 6 bases, with 18 bases between them. The CDR3 runs to 16 residues.